This TCR beta chain was identified during a study of Ad26.COV2.S vaccination and SARS-CoV-2 variants. Background on the study: Once or twice, 56 days apart, Ad26.COV2.S was delivered intramuscularly.

V was clipped by 5 bases and J by 8 bases; unmatched bases: 9. Germline V gene data show CDR1 as MNHEY and CDR2 as SMNVEV (reference sequence). The CDR3 consists of 14 residues. Some clones are missing from TCRdb's copy, which holds only in-frame ones; the method was immunoSEQ multiplex PCR. The repertoire consists of hundreds of thousands of clones, with roughly 87% occurring once and the leading ten covering roughly 3.2%. Documented treatment: 19 received Ad26.COV2.S at low or high dose, single or two shots; 5 received placebo; per-sample allocation not given. Samples analyzed were those drawn on day 63 after the first vaccine or placebo injection.

The chain has TRBV27 and TRBJ2-4; 7 bases map to TRBD1. The sample consisted of peripheral blood, taken in a trial of Ad26.COV2.S vaccine versus placebo. This clonotype was sampled from a person between 18 and 59 years old who received the Ad26.COV2.S COVID-19 vaccine or a placebo. This CDR3 is CASSRTDRWDIQYF. CDR3 coding DNA: TGTGCCAGCAGTCGTACGGACAGGTGGGACATTCAGTACTTC.